This T cell receptor beta chain emerged from a study of cytomegalovirus exposure and HLA in healthy donors (dated 2017 in TCRdb). As for the study more broadly: An earlier analysis of roughly 570 of the donors reported 250 to 300 Gb of sequence data and 117 million unique TCR beta sequences obtained from some 170 million T cells. Every repertoire in the discovery cohort had been generated on one and the same sequencing platform. The number of typed donors differed by locus: about 629-630 for A, B, C, DRB1 and DQB1; roughly 510 for DQA1; 606 for DPA1; and about 450 for DPB1. An early release covering approximately 600 HLA-typed donors comprised approximately 300 gigabases of sequencing data and around 86 million unique TCR sequences. To predict cytomegalovirus infection status, the study brought together high-throughput TCR immunosequencing, statistical association of individual TCRs with disease status, and machine learning. On average, over 200,000 unique TCR beta nucleotide sequences were sequenced per donor among more than 350 genotyped donors of the cohort, with 15% to 20% of those sequences being non-productive. Class I and class II HLA loci were covered by the typing at four-digit resolution. Alongside the repertoire data, information on donor age, sex, ethnicity and CMV serostatus was compiled. The later analysis used no new phenotypic data to find candidate immune exposures, relying instead on TCR beta sequences and their occurrence across donors. In an earlier analysis of a few hundred of the donors, high-throughput TCR beta sequencing was used to judge whether each TCR beta V gene segment behaved as functional or pseudogenic. In a later genetic analysis, genome-wide SNP genotypes for about 60% of the 666 donors were used, and that subset was treated as a discovery cohort. About 5 DR-DQ haplotypes were handled as single units for association and clustering, since linkage in the cohort was strong. The genetic ancestry cluster associated with self-reported Caucasian donors included approximately 85% of the 398 genotyped donors. Besides the first cohort of 666 subjects, a separate validation cohort made up of about 120 different subjects was used. The study was designed to test whether signatures of past pathogen exposure could be identified by cataloging public T cell receptors. A later analysis re-examined previously published TCR beta repertoires from just over 650 donors and added high-resolution HLA genotyping to investigate patterns of TCR occurrence. The study profiled the T cell repertoires of 550 to 700 subjects by immunosequencing and related them to cytomegalovirus serostatus. Points the paper makes about the study in general: An earlier analysis of 450 to 750 of the donors showed that most TCR beta V segments appeared in productive rearrangements either about 90% or about 30% of the time, which broadly matched IMGT annotations. In vitro tests confirmed that a few of the cytomegalovirus-associated TCR beta chains recognize cytomegalovirus antigens. HLA typing was unavailable for some donors at each locus, so association tests used only the typed subset. At a false discovery rate of 0.05, a later analysis linked under 20,000 TCR beta sequences to specific HLA alleles. The only immune exposure information available for the cohort was CMV serostatus. Compared with equally common non-associated chains, HLA-associated TCR beta chains in a later analysis were more clonally expanded and had lower generation probabilities. Cytomegalovirus status was reported to be diagnosed by the classifier with high specificity and sensitivity in both the original and validation cohorts. The presence/absence analyses assumed that sequencing depth was roughly uniform across donors, and that assumption may not be true. Correlated functional status among segregating V segments might be attributable to linkage disequilibrium, but an unknown experimental factor could not be ruled out. Because counts were too low, approximately 15 rarely observed V segments, including chromosome 9 orphons, were excluded from the earlier analysis of 587 of the donors. A further reported finding was that TCR beta sequences accurately predicted the HLA-A and HLA-B alleles for most subjects in the first cohort. While some public TCRs were present in many individuals, most TCR sequences turned up only very rarely across donors. A cluster of highly shared sequence variants was judged likely to represent a technical artifact of the sequencing pipeline. This cohort had only TCR beta chains sequenced, and the lack of alpha or paired-chain data limited which features could be detected. Assigning TCR associations to individual alleles was difficult when HLA alleles, especially DR and DQ, strongly co-occurred. V-gene and J-gene trimming of TCR beta chains was associated with a missense DCLRE1C variant in a later genetic analysis, and the association was replicated in an independent cohort. A later genetic analysis reported fewer N-insertions in productive TCRs among donors in an Asian-associated ancestry cluster than the roughly 670-donor mean. The study gave a list of roughly 150 TCR beta chains associated with cytomegalovirus. According to a later analysis, TCR association rates differed among HLA loci, with DRB1 alleles showing the most associated TCRs and HLA-C alleles showing the fewest. Some IMGT-functional V segments, including TRBV6-2 and TRBV6-3, could not be told apart with the 87-base-pair reads, so those segments were excluded. In a later analysis, most CMV-associated TCR beta chains were found to appear HLA-restricted, with HLA associations seemingly driven largely by CMV exposure. The authors suggested that the approach could potentially be extended to other disease states and immunological phenotypes. Several of the top co-occurrence clusters appeared to be linked to parvovirus B19, influenza, CMV and Epstein-Barr virus, according to a later analysis.

In total, fewer than 750 healthy bone marrow donors made up the cohort. Cohort members were all nominally healthy when sampled, although unrecorded immune exposures were likely present. The donor was CMV seronegative and belonged to the group of 350 to 400 seronegative cohort members. Every donor gave a peripheral blood sample, and the peripheral blood mononuclear cells from that sample were used for TCR beta sequencing. The Qiagen DNeasy Blood Extraction Kit was used to extract genomic DNA from the blood cell samples. V is trimmed back by 2 bases and J by 2 bases, and the junction contains 5 bases that no gene match accounts for. The CDR3 measures 15 amino acids from cysteine to phenylalanine. Just CDR3 DNA is preserved here, 45 bases in frame from base 1. In the germline V gene (reference sequence), CDR1 corresponds to SSHAT and CDR2 to FNYEAQ. The method behind the library was the immunoSEQ multiplex PCR assay. The multiplex PCR relied on a mix of 60 forward primers for TCR Vbeta segments and 13 reverse primers for TCR Jbeta segments. A multiplex PCR assay on genomic DNA amplified the CDR3 region of rearranged TCR beta genes. On the Illumina HiSeq System, the amplified TCR beta libraries were sequenced as 87-base-pair reads. Under the source paper's analysis protocol: Across the 500 to 700 repertoires, a later analysis counted roughly 84 million unique TCR beta chains, roughly 11 million of which were shared by at least two donors. To remove PCR and sequencing errors, raw reads were error-corrected and collapsed into unique sequences using a nearest-neighbor algorithm that merged closely related sequences. CDR3 sequences were aligned to IMGT reference sequences to assign V, D and J gene segments. Each retained sequence needed at least a six-nucleotide match to both a V gene segment and a J gene segment. A rearrangement was called productive if the CDR3 had no stop codons and remained in frame with V and J, and every other rearrangement was called non-productive. Following IMGT convention, CDR3 was defined as the stretch from the second conserved V-encoded cysteine up to the conserved J-encoded phenylalanine. The earlier analysis of 587 of the donors excluded any sequence lacking an unambiguous match to a single V gene segment. In an earlier analysis of around 600 of the donors, V segments were called functional above 56.7% productive rearrangements and were called segregating when the between-donor standard deviation exceeded 5%. To diagnose cytomegalovirus status from the catalog of TCR beta chain sequences, a statistical classification framework was built. A later analysis assigned V and J genes by comparing TCR nucleotide sequences with IMGT/GENE-DB human TR gene sequences. Using the TCRdist pipeline, a later analysis assigned CDR3 sequences along with most-parsimonious VDJ recombination scenarios. A later analysis defined each TCR beta chain by its CDR3 amino acid sequence plus V-gene family, and excluded reads lacking a unique V-gene family. A later analysis removed 592 highly shared, low-generation-probability nucleotide sequences to deal with suspected cross-contamination and a sequencing artifact. A later analysis calculated a clonal expansion index for each public chain from normalized within-repertoire ranks of inferred template counts. In a later analysis, generation probabilities were computed using a VDJ recombination model fitted to out-of-frame rearrangements, and the results were checked against IGoR. A later analysis scored TCR-TCR, TCR-HLA and TCR-CMV co-occurrence with hypergeometric tests, applying a repertoire-size bias correction to TCR pairs. To estimate false discovery rates, a later analysis permuted the HLA or CMV assignments 20 times. In a later analysis, co-occurring TCRs were grouped using DBSCAN, with TCRdist sequence similarity added in when clustering inside HLA-allele-positive subsets. Repertoires with fewer than 30,000 or more than 120,000 public chains were left out of co-occurrence clustering, as were about 5 repertoires with anomalous nucleotide sharing. Not all clones reach the TCRdb copy of this immuneACCESS table, which keeps in-frame sequences only. Checked studies attribute under half of the gap to unresolved V genes and leave the rest unexplained. D and trimming were read from the DNA, whereas the V and J calls and clone size are those reported in that table. Within this sample are 100,000 to 150,000 clones, with 77% of them counted one time only. Clones ranked in the top ten supply 0.94% of the sample.

Worth noting for this clone: No antigen is known for it. No per-base quality is available; no much larger clone lies one base away.

This sequence originates from an older woman in good health and CMV-seronegative. Recombination connected TRBV7-7 to TRBJ2-5; TRBD1 fits 7 bases in the junction. Sequenced: PBMCs. For the CDR3, the sequence is CASSLNRGSQETQYF. The sequence in DNA is TGTGCCAGCAGCTTAAACAGGGGATCTCAAGAGACCCAGTACTTC.